This T cell receptor beta chain was sequenced in a study of identical twins. A template switching step contributed a universal primer site, while unique molecular identifiers were present in the cDNA. MiXCR, applied by TCRdb to the 5' RACE reads, yields one record per CDR3 protein. The sample has hundreds of thousands of distinct CDR3 sequences; 8% to 9% are singletons. Details on this clonotype: What it binds is unknown.

The CDR3 has 13 amino acids. From germline, CDR1 is DFQATT and CDR2 SNEGSKA (reference sequence). The ends were cut back, 0 bases at V and 3 bases at J, with 8 bases in the middle. Overall study results and limits: Cord blood beta clonotypes present at high abundance carried fewer insertions; no such pattern appeared in memory repertoires. Conclusions rested on cross-sectional statistics rather than following the same donors. Model-predicted out-of-frame TCR alpha sharing fell below observed values in monozygotic twins.

These data also formed part of another study, on yellow fever vaccine responses in identical twins.

The sequencing sample was made of PBMCs. This receptor was obtained from a woman under 30 in good health. V is TRBV20-1 and J is TRBJ2-5; no reliable D call. CDR3 nucleotide sequence: TGCAGTGCTAGAGAGGGCCGTAAAGAGACCCAGTACTTC. Translated: CSAREGRKETQYF.